The 27 T cell receptor beta chains below come from one sample, sequenced in a study of T cells in Graves' hyperthyroidism and ophthalmopathy. RNA transcripts yielded amplified TCR beta CDR3 regions. HTBI primers were the set used in a first-round RT-PCR of the TCR CDR3. TCRdb fed the multiplex PCR reads into MiXCR, producing one record per CDR3 protein. The table includes 660,000 or so distinct CDR3 sequences, less than 25% detected once. Sequencing was carried out using blood. These receptors all come from a man younger than 40 with Graves' ophthalmopathy.

The chain links TRBV9 to TRBJ1-2; D ambiguous. The CDR3 totals 13 residues. The germline V and J ends were trimmed by 0 bases and 2 bases, with 5 bases remaining between them. Per the germline V gene, CDR1 is SGDLS and CDR2 is YYNGEE. CDR3 nucleotide sequence: TGTGCCAGCAGCGTAGCGGGGAACTATGGCTACACCTTC. This codes for CASSVAGNYGYTF.

This clonotype has a handful of counts. With a much larger clone just one base away, this may be a read error. The chain is built from TRBV2 and TRBJ2-7, with a weak D call TRBD1 (7 bases). The germline V gene has CDR1 SNHLY and CDR2 FYNNEI. CDR3 length equals 13 residues. Trimming removed 11 bases from V and 4 bases from J, with 18 bases in between. CDR3 residues: CAGGRQGGYEQYF. The CDR3 DNA follows: TGTGCCGGCGGCCGACAGGGAGGATACGAGCAGTACTTC.

The rearrangement joins TRBV19 to TRBJ1-1; 8 bases are shared with TRBD1. CDR1 is LNHDA, CDR2 SQIVND, per germline (reference sequence). V lost 7 bases and J lost 0; bases outside the gene matches: 4. The CDR3 runs 14 residues. CDR3: CASNSGGMNTEAFF. CDR3 sequence (DNA): TGTGCCAGTAATTCAGGGGGCATGAACACTGAAGCTTTCTTT.

This clonotype has ten or more counts. The chain combines TRBV2 with TRBJ1-1; tentatively, D is TRBD1 (6 bases). Trimming cost V 7 bases and J 7 bases, with 13 bases left between them. The CDR3 consists of 12 residues. Germline lookup yields CDR1 SNHLY and CDR2 FYNNEI. DNA of the CDR3: TGTGCCAGCAAGAGGGGGAGCCTTGAAGCTTTCTTT. It specifies CASKRGSLEAFF.

This chain joins TRBV27 and TRBJ1-1; tentative D call: TRBD1 (5 bases). This CDR3 is 13 amino acids long. V lost 3 bases and J lost 7, with 12 bases in between. Germline V gene sequence: CDR1 MNHEY, CDR2 SMNVEV (reference sequence). The CDR3 sequence is CASSFSLTGEAFF. DNA of the CDR3: TGTGCCAGCAGTTTTTCACTTACAGGTGAAGCTTTCTTT.

The chain employs TRBV4-1 and TRBJ1-2, with D perhaps matching TRBD1 (6 bases). CDR1 MGHRA and CDR2 YSYEKL come from the germline V gene. V lost 0 bases and J lost 8, with 10 bases in between. The length of the CDR3 is 13 residues. CDR3 DNA sequence: TGCGCCAGCAGCCAAGAGGGGGCTCTCGGCTACACCTTC. Amino acid sequence: CASSQEGALGYTF.

This rearrangement joins TRBV12-3 or TRBV12-4 to TRBJ2-3; perhaps D is TRBD1 or TRBD2 (5 bases each). V lost 8 bases to trimming and J lost 6 bases, with 18 bases between them. The CDR3 is made up of 14 amino acids. CDR3: CASGRDAHGDTQYF. The CDR3 DNA reads as TGTGCCAGCGGACGGGACGCACATGGGGATACGCAGTATTTT.

The chain couples TRBV9 to TRBJ1-2; D might be TRBD1 (5 bases). Germline V lookup: CDR1 SGDLS, CDR2 YYNGEE. V gave up 0 bases and J gave up 1 base, with 13 bases separating them. The CDR3 runs to 16 residues. The chain's CDR3 is CASSVGGDPYNYGYTF. The CDR3, as DNA: TGTGCCAGCAGCGTAGGGGGGGACCCTTATAACTATGGCTACACCTTC. Full variable domain (missing parts from reference TRBV9 and TRBJ1-2): DSGVTQTPKHLITATGQRVTLRCSPRSGDLSVYWYQQSLDQGLQFLIQYYNGEERAKGNILERFSAQQFPDLHSELNLSSLELGDSALYFCASSVGGDPYNYGYTFGSGTRLTVV.

This clonotype was seen many times. This rearrangement joins TRBV29-1 to TRBJ2-7; weak D call: TRBD1 (6 bases). Trimming cost V 1 base and J 2 bases, with 9 bases left between them. The CDR3 spans 13 residues. CDR1 and CDR2 (germline): SQVTM, ANQGSEA. CDR3 nucleotides: TGCAGCGTTGAAGTCAGGGGTACCTACGAGCAGTACTTC. Amino acids: CSVEVRGTYEQYF.

This clonotype has ten or more counts. The V and J genes are TRBV12-3 or TRBV12-4 and TRBJ1-5; 8 bases map to TRBD1. The CDR3 contains 16 residues. V lost 1 base, J lost 6 bases, and 8 bases stayed unmatched. The CDR3 region is CASSLGTRGRSQPQHF. CDR3 coding DNA: TGTGCCAGCAGTTTAGGGACCAGGGGGCGCAGTCAGCCCCAGCATTTT.

The rearrangement uses TRBV7-2 and TRBJ2-7; TRBD2 matches at 9 bases. Germline CDR1 and CDR2: SGHTA and FQGNSA. The V gene end was trimmed by 6 bases and the J gene end by 4 bases; junction bases not matched to a gene: 7. The length of the CDR3 is 14 residues. In DNA form, the CDR3 reads TGTGCCAGCAGTCTAGCGGGATCCTTTTACGAGCAGTACTTC. Translating it yields CASSLAGSFYEQYF.

Of note for this clonotype: A much larger clonotype is one base distant, so this may be a read error. This rearrangement joins TRBV11-2 to TRBJ2-7; 8 bases are shared with TRBD2. This CDR3 has 17 amino acids. Germline values: CDR1 SGHAT, CDR2 FQNNGV. V lost 2 bases to trimming and J lost 5 bases; unmatched junction nucleotides: 14. The CDR3 sequence is CASSLFLSGGPADEQYF. In DNA form, the CDR3 reads TGTGCCAGCAGCTTATTTTTGAGCGGGGGCCCGGCCGACGAGCAGTACTTC.

The gene calls are TRBV9 and TRBJ2-6; D gene ambiguous. Trimming removed 1 base from V and 0 bases from J, with 8 bases in between. This CDR3 comprises 16 residues. CDR1 SGDLS and CDR2 YYNGEE come from the germline V gene. CDR3 sequence reads: CASSVRRNSGANVLTF. The DNA of the CDR3 is TGTGCCAGCAGCGTACGACGGAACTCTGGGGCCAACGTCCTGACTTTC.

This clonotype was seen more than once but under ten times. A much larger clone is a single base away; this may be a read error. The V and J genes are TRBV19 and TRBJ1-1; 9 bases are a match to TRBD1. Germline-derived CDR1 and CDR2 are LNHDA and SQIVND (reference sequence). This CDR3 spans 15 amino acids. Trimming at V came to 4 bases and at J to 1 base, leaving 4 bases not matched to a gene. CDR3: CASSTWTGANTEAFF. CDR3 nucleotides: TGTGCCAGTAGTACCTGGACAGGGGCGAACACTGAAGCTTTCTTT.

This chain joins TRBV20-1 and TRBJ2-1; D perhaps matches TRBD1 (6 bases). Looked up from germline, CDR1 is DFQATT and CDR2 is SNEGSKA (reference sequence). CDR3 length: 12 amino acids. The V end lost 6 bases, the J end lost 4 bases, and 10 bases lay between the germline ends. The CDR3 DNA follows: TGCAGTGCAAAAGGACAGTACAATGAGCAGTTCTTC. It translates to CSAKGQYNEQFF.

A few counts support this clonotype. The chain couples TRBV20-1 to TRBJ1-2; the D is unclear. The CDR3 runs to 12 residues. Germline loops: CDR1 DFQATT, CDR2 SNEGSKA (reference sequence). V shed 0 bases and J shed 4 bases, with 6 bases lying between them. The CDR3 reads CSARDPSYGYTF. CDR3 nucleotides: TGCAGTGCTAGAGACCCCTCCTATGGCTACACCTTC.

This clonotype appeared many times. The chain employs TRBV5-1 and TRBJ2-7; TRBD1 aligns across 7 bases. Trimming took 4 bases from V and 7 from J; bases not matched to a gene: 8. Germline assignment: CDR1 SGHRS and CDR2 YFSETQ. The CDR3 loop spans 13 amino acids. In nucleotides, the CDR3 is TGCGCCAGCAGCCTCGGGACAGTGGGAGAGCAGTACTTC. This sequence encodes CASSLGTVGEQYF.

This chain joins TRBV2 and TRBJ2-3, with 15 bases lining up with TRBD2. The CDR3 runs 16 residues. V lost 4 bases, J lost 3 bases, and 2 bases stayed unmatched. Germline loops: CDR1 SNHLY, CDR2 FYNNEI. In nucleotides, the CDR3 is TGTGCCAGCAGTGGGGGGACTAGCGGGAGGACAGATACGCAGTATTTT. It specifies CASSGGTSGRTDTQYF. The full variable domain, its missing parts supplied by reference TRBV2 and TRBJ2-3, is EPEVTQTPSHQVTQMGQEVILRCVPISNHLYFYWYRQILGQKVEFLVSFYNNEISEKSEIFDDQFSVERPDGSNFTLKIRSTKLEDSAMYFCASSGGTSGRTDTQYFGPGTRLTVL.

CDR3: CASSQGRRSSYEQYF. The CDR3, as DNA: TGTGCCAGCAGCCAAGGAAGGCGGAGCTCCTACGAGCAGTACTTC. V usage is TRBV3-1 and J usage is TRBJ2-7; D not certain. The CDR3 extends over 15 amino acids. V lost 1 base to trimming and J lost 0 bases, with 10 bases between them. Germline V CDR1 and CDR2: LGHDT, YNNKEL (reference sequence).

The chain employs TRBV7-2 and TRBJ2-7, with unresolved D. This CDR3 spans 14 amino acids. Looked up from germline, CDR1 is SGHTA and CDR2 is FQGNSA. V was clipped by 5 bases and J by 3 bases, with 14 bases between them. CDR3 sequence: CASSLGSSNYEQYF. In DNA form, the CDR3 reads TGTGCCAGCAGCCTCGGGTCCTCTAACTACGAGCAGTACTTC.

This clonotype was seen more than once but under ten times. CDR3 sequence (DNA): TGTGCCAGCAGCCCCCCGGGGCGCGGTCATGAGCAGTTCTTC. Residues: CASSPPGRGHEQFF. The V call is TRBV14, the J call TRBJ2-1; tentatively, D is TRBD1 or TRBD2 (5 bases each). Per the germline V gene, CDR1 is SGHDN and CDR2 is FVKESK. This CDR3 region has 14 residues. Trimming removed 4 bases at V and 8 bases at J, with 15 bases between.

This clonotype was recorded many times. The CDR3 DNA sequence: TGTGCCAGCAGCTTTAGGACTAGCGGGGACCCTAATGAGCAGTTCTTC. Protein: CASSFRTSGDPNEQFF. This rearrangement joins TRBV7-2 to TRBJ2-1, with 12 positions matching TRBD2. The CDR3 totals 16 residues. From germline, CDR1 is SGHTA and CDR2 FQGNSA. V lost 3 bases, J lost 7 bases, and 7 bases stayed unmatched.

The V and J genes are TRBV6-2 or TRBV6-3 and TRBJ1-1, with D possibly being TRBD1 (5 bases). The CDR3 totals 14 residues. The germline V gene has CDR1 MNHEY and CDR2 SVGEGT. Deletions cut 0 bases from V and 3 bases from J, with 8 bases between. For the CDR3, the DNA is TGTGCCAGCAGTTACTCAGGGGTATACACTGAAGCTTTCTTT. It specifies CASSYSGVYTEAFF.

This clonotype was counted a few times. V and J are TRBV7-6 and TRBJ1-5, with 10 bases that match TRBD1. Germline trimming cut 4 bases from V and 6 bases from J; bases unmatched to any gene: 18. The CDR3 length is 19 residues. Looked up from germline, CDR1 is SGHVS and CDR2 is FNYEAQ. CDR3 in DNA: TGTGCCAGCAGCTCCGCACCGGGACAGGGGAGATGGGTGGGTCAGCCCCAGCATTTT. Translation: CASSSAPGQGRWVGQPQHF.

V usage is TRBV7-9 and J usage is TRBJ1-5; 9 bases are a match to TRBD1. The CDR3 spans 15 residues. The junction had 8 bases not matched to a gene; V was cut back by 5 bases and J by 6 bases. The V gene's germline CDR1 is SEHNR and CDR2 FQNEAQ (reference sequence). DNA of the CDR3: TGTGCCAGCAGCAAGACAGGGGGACCAAGTCAGCCCCAGCATTTT. Amino acids: CASSKTGGPSQPQHF.

This clonotype occurred many times. The CDR3 DNA is TGTGCCAGCAGTTTAGGGATTAGGCGCAGGGTCGGTGAAGAGACCCAGTACTTC. As protein: CASSLGIRRRVGEETQYF. The V call is TRBV12-3 or TRBV12-4, the J call TRBJ2-5; D perhaps matches TRBD1 (5 bases). The CDR3 is 18 amino acids. V lost 1 base and J 3 bases, leaving 21 bases between the germline ends.

The gene calls are TRBV7-2 and TRBJ2-1, with 9 bases aligning to TRBD2. In germline, CDR1 is SGHTA, CDR2 FQGNSA. V dropped 3 bases and J dropped 3; count of bases not matched to a gene: 3. CDR3 size: 15 residues. The DNA for the CDR3 is TGTGCCAGCAGCTTGGGGACTAGCTTCTACAATGAGCAGTTCTTC. It codes for CASSLGTSFYNEQFF.